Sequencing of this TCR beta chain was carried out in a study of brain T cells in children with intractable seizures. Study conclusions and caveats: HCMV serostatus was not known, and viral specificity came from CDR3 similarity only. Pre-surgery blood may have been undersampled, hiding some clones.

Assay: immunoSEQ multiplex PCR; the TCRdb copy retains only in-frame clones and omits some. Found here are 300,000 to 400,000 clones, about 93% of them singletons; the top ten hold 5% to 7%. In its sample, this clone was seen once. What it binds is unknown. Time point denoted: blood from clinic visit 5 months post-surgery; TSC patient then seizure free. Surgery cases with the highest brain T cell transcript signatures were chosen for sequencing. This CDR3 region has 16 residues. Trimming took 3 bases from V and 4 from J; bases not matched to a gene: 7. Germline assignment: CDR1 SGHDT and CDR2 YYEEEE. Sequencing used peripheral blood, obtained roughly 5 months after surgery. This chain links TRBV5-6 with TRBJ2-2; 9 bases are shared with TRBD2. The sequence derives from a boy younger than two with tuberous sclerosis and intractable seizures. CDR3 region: CASSSHLAGVTGELFF. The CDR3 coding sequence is TGTGCCAGCAGCTCCCATTTAGCGGGAGTCACCGGGGAGCTGTTTTTT.